The clone carrying this T cell receptor (beta chain) occurred a few times. The V gene end was trimmed by 5 bases and the J gene end by 6 bases; junction bases not matched to a gene: 8. The length of the CDR3 is 16 residues. Germline CDR1 is SNHLY and CDR2 is FYNNEI. The data belong to a study of regulatory T cells in long-lasting Graves disease. According to the study, TCR beta libraries were built with iRepertoire HTBI primers and CDR3-region Arm-PCR. TCRdb processed the multiplex PCR reads anew with MiXCR; each CDR3 protein has one entry. The sample lists hundreds of thousands of distinct CDR3 sequences; less than 20% were seen once. Regarding time point: newly diagnosed GD, antithyroid drugs for less than 3 months. RNA from PBMCs was the source of the TCR library. A volume of 9 to 9.5 milliliters of peripheral blood was collected in EDTA tubes. The same sample was also used in a study of T cells in Graves' hyperthyroidism and ophthalmopathy.

The clonotype originates from a woman aged 25 to 39 with Graves disease. Sample: peripheral blood mononuclear cells (PBMCs), taken at new diagnosis, from a patient treated with antithyroid drugs. The rearrangement uses TRBV2 and TRBJ2-2; 11 bases are a match to TRBD2. The CDR3 bases are TGTGCCAGCAGTCGTCTAGCGGGAGGCGGGCCCGGGGAGCTGTTTTTT. It yields the protein CASSRLAGGGPGELFF.